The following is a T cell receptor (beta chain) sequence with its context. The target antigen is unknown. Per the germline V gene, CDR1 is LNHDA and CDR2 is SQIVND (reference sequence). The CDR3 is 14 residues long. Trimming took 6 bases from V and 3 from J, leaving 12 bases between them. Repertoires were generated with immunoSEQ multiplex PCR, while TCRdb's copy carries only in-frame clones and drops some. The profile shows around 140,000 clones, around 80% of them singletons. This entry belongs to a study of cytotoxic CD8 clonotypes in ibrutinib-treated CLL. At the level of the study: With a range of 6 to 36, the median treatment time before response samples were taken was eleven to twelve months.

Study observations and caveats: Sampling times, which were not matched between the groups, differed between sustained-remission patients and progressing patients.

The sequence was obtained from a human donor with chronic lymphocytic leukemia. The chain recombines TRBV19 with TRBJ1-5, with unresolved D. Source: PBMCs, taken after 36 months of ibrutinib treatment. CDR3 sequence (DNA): TGTGCCAGTAGCTTGGGTTCAGTCAATCAGCCCCAGCATTTT. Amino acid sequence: CASSLGSVNQPQHF.